Listed below are T cell receptor beta chains from one sample, sequenced in a study of blood T cell repertoires in COVID-19. TCRdb keeps only in-frame clones here, not all; method: immunoSEQ multiplex PCR. The sample lists roughly 200,000 clones, around 80% occurring once. Sequenced material: peripheral blood. The receptors were gathered from a man in his fifties or sixties who had recovered from COVID-19. Both conserved end residues are part of each CDR3. D genes are given only for firm matches. Clone sizes are given selectively: once, few, many, or a class where the clone is expanded.

size,V,D,J,CDR3,DNA
few,TRBV29-1,NA,TRBJ2-5,CSVPTGGGTQYF,TGCAGCGTTCCTACTGGGGGAGGGACCCAGTACTTC
NA,TRBV19,TRBD1,TRBJ1-1,CASRRGTGPVLGAEAFF,TGTGCCAGCCGGCGGGGGACAGGCCCTGTCTTAGGCGCTGAAGCTTTCTTT
NA,TRBV9,NA,TRBJ2-1,CASSGGTGGYNEQFF,TGTGCCAGCAGCGGAGGGACTGGAGGCTACAATGAGCAGTTCTTC
NA,TRBV30,NA,TRBJ1-2,CASAKTGYYGYTF,TGTGCCTCTGCAAAGACAGGCTACTATGGCTACACCTTC
NA,TRBV6-6,TRBD1,TRBJ1-1,CASSGTGDPRTEAFF,TGTGCCAGCAGTGGGACAGGGGATCCTAGGACTGAAGCTTTCTTT
NA,TRBV6-6,TRBD1,TRBJ2-7,CASRRTGDHEQYF,TGTGCCAGCAGGCGAACAGGGGACCACGAGCAGTACTTC
NA,TRBV19,TRBD1,TRBJ1-5,CASSIAGTGGWGQPQHF,TGTGCCAGTAGTATAGCCGGGACAGGGGGTTGGGGTCAGCCCCAGCATTTT
NA,TRBV5-1,NA,TRBJ1-2,CASSFRQEAIYGYTF,TGCGCCAGCAGCTTTCGCCAGGAAGCAATCTATGGCTACACCTTC
NA,TRBV4-1,TRBD2,TRBJ2-1,CASSHRLAEQFF,TGCGCCAGCAGCCACAGACTAGCGGAACAGTTCTTC
NA,TRBV27,TRBD2,TRBJ2-1,CASSFYLAGSWNEQFF,TGTGCCAGCAGTTTCTATCTAGCGGGTAGTTGGAATGAGCAGTTCTTC
NA,TRBV5-1,TRBD1,TRBJ2-2,CASRTGSTGELFF,TGCGCCAGCAGGACAGGGTCCACCGGGGAGCTGTTTTTT
once,TRBV6-5,TRBD1,TRBJ2-7,CASRGQGGQYF,TGTGCCAGCAGGGGACAGGGGGGGCAGTACTTC
NA,TRBV18,TRBD2,TRBJ2-1,CASSPRREGLREQFF,TGTGCCAGCTCACCACGACGGGAGGGCCTTCGGGAGCAGTTCTTC
NA,TRBV30,TRBD2,TRBJ2-7,CAWSRTSYSPTYEQYF,TGTGCCTGGAGCAGGACTAGCTACTCCCCTACCTACGAGCAGTACTTC
NA,TRBV30,NA,TRBJ1-1,CAWGAGGILNTEAFF,TGTGCCTGGGGTGCGGGGGGAATTTTGAACACTGAAGCTTTCTTT
NA,TRBV13,TRBD2,TRBJ2-1,CASSSGLAGNEQFF,TGTGCCAGCAGCTCGGGACTAGCGGGAAATGAGCAGTTCTTC
NA,TRBV5-1,NA,TRBJ1-5,CASLRSRRDQPQHF,TGCGCCAGCCTACGATCAAGGAGGGATCAGCCCCAGCATTTT
NA,TRBV16,TRBD2,TRBJ2-7,CASSQSGEGGEQYF,TGTGCCAGCAGCCAATCCGGGGAGGGTGGCGAGCAGTACTTC
NA,TRBV5-1,NA,TRBJ1-2,CASSLSQGSYGYTF,TGCGCCAGCAGCTTAAGTCAGGGTAGCTATGGCTACACCTTC
NA,TRBV6-5,TRBD2,TRBJ2-3,CASSNLAGDTDTQYF,TGTGCCAGCAGCAACCTAGCGGGAGACACAGATACGCAGTATTTT
NA,TRBV19,NA,TRBJ2-7,CASSRGELNYEQYF,TGTGCCAGTAGTAGGGGGGAGTTAAACTACGAGCAGTACTTC
NA,TRBV28,NA,TRBJ2-7,CASSPSVSYEQYF,TGTGCCAGCAGTCCTAGCGTTAGCTACGAGCAGTACTTC
NA,TRBV30,TRBD2,TRBJ2-5,CAWSVLAGMETQYF,TGTGCCTGGAGTGTTTTAGCGGGAATGGAGACCCAGTACTTC
NA,TRBV30,TRBD2,TRBJ2-2,CAWSVPPGVAGFNTGELFF,TGTGCCTGGAGTGTACCCCCAGGTGTAGCGGGATTTAACACCGGGGAGCTGTTTTTT
NA,TRBV27,TRBD2,TRBJ2-1,CASSPKTSGVYNEQFF,TGTGCCAGCAGTCCAAAAACTAGCGGGGTCTACAATGAGCAGTTCTTC
NA,TRBV6-5,TRBD1,TRBJ1-3,CASSYSGQGRIDTIYF,TGTGCCAGCAGTTACTCGGGACAGGGGAGAATTGACACCATATATTTT
NA,TRBV7-6,TRBD2,TRBJ2-7,CASSAGLAGGLRSEQYF,TGTGCCAGCAGCGCCGGACTAGCGGGAGGCTTGAGGTCCGAGCAGTACTTC
NA,TRBV5-4,TRBD1,TRBJ1-2,CASSRTGGAAFNYGYTF,TGTGCCAGCAGCCGGACAGGGGGCGCGGCTTTTAACTATGGCTACACCTTC
NA,TRBV29-1,NA,TRBJ2-1,CSVSRSSYNEQFF,TGCAGCGTCTCTAGGAGCTCCTACAATGAGCAGTTCTTC